This T cell receptor (beta chain) was captured in a study of T-cell reconstitution after alpha-beta-depleted transplantation in children. Findings and caveats of the study: Several patients had high TCRbeta diversity at day 60; it came from surviving recipient T cells and thymic progenitors. Newly produced T cells mostly accounted for T-cell counts and diversity one year post-transplant. Reports say that about two months after transplant, the alpha-beta T cells came out of several hundred graft clones that had expanded.

Regarding this clonotype: Its antigen is currently unknown.

Unique molecular identifiers featured in how the TCRbeta library was prepared. Each CDR3 protein is one row after TCRdb ran MiXCR on the PCR reads. Counted here are fewer than 550,000 distinct CDR3 sequences, about 10% occurring once; the ten biggest clones make up approximately 14%. The V end lost 5 bases, the J end lost 2 bases, and 6 bases lay between the germline ends. CDR3 length equals 14 residues. Germline loops: CDR1 KGHDR, CDR2 SFDVKD. Specimen: PBMCs, mostly from graft donor cells, collected 180 days after TCRalphabeta/CD19-depleted stem cell transplant. The rearrangement links TRBV24-1 to TRBJ2-6; no definite D call. The TCR originated in a female patient aged 2-9 years who had a stem cell transplant for aplastic anemia, so the T cells may come from the graft donor. Here the CDR3 DNA reads TGTGCCACCAGTGGGTCCACTGGGGCCAACGTCCTGACTTTC. Translation: CATSGSTGANVLTF.